This TCR beta chain was recorded in a study of blood T cell repertoires in COVID-19 (dated by TCRdb to between 2020 and 2021). About the investigation overall: Samples from collaborators originated in the United States, Italy and Spain and spanned both the acute and convalescent phases of COVID-19. HLA class I and class II types, where available, came from metadata supplied by the sample provider rather than from assay-based typing. The prospective study material was composed of cDNA or gDNA derived from T cells, B-cell-depleted T cells, or PBMCs. The dataset comprised deeply sampled blood TCRbeta repertoires from subjects exposed to, actively infected with, or recovered from COVID-19. Samples were obtained from the ongoing ImmuneRACE study (first 160 participants) and from some 1,200 subjects provided by 6 global collaborators. The repertoires were made available in a free public database intended to serve as a resource for research on the immune response to SARS-CoV-2. The sample metadata nearly always contained a de-identified subject ID, COVID-19 status, age in years and sex. What the study reported, not specific to this receptor: The quantity of clinical and demographic metadata differed by source and by participant and was supplied without curation.

Enrolling through a virtual design, the prospective study's participants ranged in age from roughly 18 to 95 years and lived across roughly 23 United States geographic areas. In the prospective study, cohorts were assigned on the basis of participant-reported clinical history obtained from a screening survey and a study questionnaire. A participant counted as exposed if, within 2 weeks of entering the study, that participant had been in contact with someone who had a PCR-confirmed or clinician-diagnosed COVID-19 case. In the prospective study, whole blood, serum and a nasopharyngeal or oropharyngeal swab were collected from each participant by mobile phlebotomists. Participants in the prospective study had the option to provide additional blood draws and questionnaires over an approximately 2-month period. Before DNA extraction, prospective study blood samples were shipped either frozen or at room temperature.

TCRbeta CDR3 regions were amplified from genomic DNA using the immunoSEQ Assay, a bias-controlled multiplex PCR. The study's own analysis went as follows. Within the assay, amplification of reference gene primers was used to estimate how many nucleated cells each sample contained. Sequence reads were collapsed and filtered to measure the absolute abundance of every unique TCRbeta CDR3 rearrangement. Productive Simpson clonality was computed per sample as the square root of Simpson's diversity index over productive rearrangements. Here the immuneACCESS table is served through TCRdb, limited to in-frame sequences with V and J called. Missing clones are a known gap in these copies; in checked studies unresolved V genes cover under half, and the rest lacks a known reason. V and J calls and clone size are as listed in that table; D and trimming were resolved from the DNA. Across this sample there are 290,000 or so clones, with approximately 82% seen only once. Around 5% of the sample is taken by the ten largest.

Comment on this clone: What this receptor recognizes is not known. It has no much larger one-base neighbor in the sample; base qualities were not kept.

Taken from cysteine to phenylalanine, the CDR3 has 13 residues. Only the CDR3 region is kept as DNA, spanning 39 bases read in frame from base 1. CDR1 and CDR2 are read off the germline V gene as WSHSY and SAAADI. The V and J ends are trimmed by 4 bases and 7 bases, leaving 14 bases between them. The rearrangement combines TRBV10-2 with TRBJ2-7; a tentative D call is TRBD1 (6 bases match). This receptor was identified in a middle-aged man who had been exposed to COVID-19. The sequencing sample was made of PBMCs or T cells enriched from blood (not recorded which). The DNA reads as follows: TGCGCCAGCAGTGGGGTCACAGGGTTAGAGCAGTACTTC. It specifies CASSGVTGLEQYF.